This TCR beta chain was retrieved from a study of T cell responses to AZD1222 COVID-19 vaccine. The data were produced by immunoSEQ multiplex PCR, yet TCRdb's version contains in-frame clones alone and is incomplete. The sample consists of 75,000 to 100,000 clones, 90% of them appearing once. Study-wide findings and caveats: Most donors were white British and more were female, and clonal diversity was possibly underestimated. Recipients of AZD1222 seropositive at baseline numbered only 6 or 7. Repertoires were sampled only after the peak T cell response. Nearly half of spike-specific TCRs reportedly target variant regions that are unmutated in the B.1.351 and B.1.1.7 variants.

The length of the CDR3 is 19 residues. The ends lost 4 bases at V and 4 bases at J; junction bases unmatched: 13. Germline V gene lookup returns CDR1 MNHEY and CDR2 SVGEGT. Turning to this clone: The antigen remains unidentified.

The chain joins TRBV6-2 or TRBV6-3 to TRBJ2-2; 12 nucleotides line up with TRBD1. Specimen: peripheral blood, collected on day 0 of AZD1222 vaccination. The clonotype comes from an adult in good health. The CDR3, as DNA: TGTGCCAGCAGTTCCCTTCCCGGGACAGGGGGCGCAGGCACCGGGGAGCTGTTTTTT. It is translated as CASSSLPGTGGAGTGELFF.